Sequencing of this T cell receptor (beta chain) was carried out in a study of CXCR3-negative and CXCR3-positive naive CD8 T cells. Details on this clonotype: What it binds is unknown.

CD45RO-CCR7+CD27+CD95- marked naive CD8+ T cells. All TRB cDNA libraries came from 5' RACE performed with UMI labels. After re-calling the 5' RACE reads, TCRdb lists one entry per CDR3 protein, DNA absent. The sample shows 85,000 to 90,000 distinct CDR3 sequences, and about 0.8% sits with its ten largest clones. Study-wide points: CXCR3-positive naive cells carried more hydrophobic TRB CDR3s than CXCR3-negative naive cells did.

Per germline, CDR1 MDHEN and CDR2 SYDVKM. The CDR3 covers 17 residues. J is TRBJ2-3 and V is TRBV28; TCRdb's D call, TRBD2, is unchecked because there is no DNA. Input material: naive CXCR3+ CD8+ T cells from blood. As for subset: CD45RO-CCR7+CD27+CD95- naive CD8+ T cells expressing CXCR3 (TNR3+). This TCR came from a human donor in good health. Some clones in this sample may be carry-over from other donors' samples. This chain's CDR3 is CASSSQRDYLSTDTQYF.